Listed below are T cell receptor beta chains from one sample, sequenced in a study of T cells in narcolepsy. The assay was immunoSEQ multiplex PCR, and TCRdb's table has in-frame clones only and misses some. The sample has about 30,000 clones; 80% to 85% are singletons. Sequenced material: CD45RA- memory CD4+ T cells from PBMCs. The origin of the receptors is a human donor with narcolepsy. The CDR3 runs from the conserved cysteine through the conserved F or W. A D gene is named only where the DNA matches it firmly. The listing skips clone size in some rows; elsewhere it reads once, few, many or a size class.

CDR3 length	clone size	D gene	V gene	J gene	CDR3 protein	CDR3 DNA
11	NA	NA	TRBV11-2	TRBJ2-7	CASSFSPEQYF	TGTGCCAGCAGCTTTAGTCCCGAGCAGTACTTC
18	NA	NA	TRBV9	TRBJ2-7	CASSSYPSTGTDAYEQYF	TGTGCCAGCAGCTCCTACCCCTCGACCGGGACCGATGCCTACGAGCAGTACTTC
14	NA	NA	TRBV4-2	TRBJ2-3	CASSQDGGSDTQYF	TGTGCCAGCAGCCAAGACGGGGGCTCAGATACGCAGTATTTT
11	NA	NA	TRBV6-6	TRBJ2-3	CASSARDTQYF	TGTGCCAGCAGTGCTAGGGATACGCAGTATTTT
14	few	NA	TRBV2	TRBJ1-1	CASTERQRNTEAFF	TGTGCCAGCACGGAGAGACAGCGAAACACTGAAGCTTTCTTT
16	NA	TRBD1	TRBV19	TRBJ2-3	CASSITTTGERDTQYF	TGTGCCAGTAGTATCACAACTACAGGGGAACGAGATACGCAGTATTTT
15	NA	NA	TRBV6-6	TRBJ1-1	CASSYSRTVNTEAFF	TGTGCCAGCAGTTACTCGAGGACGGTGAACACTGAAGCTTTCTTT
15	once	TRBD1	TRBV19	TRBJ1-2	CASIDRPGTGSGYTF	TGTGCCAGTATCGATCGACCCGGGACAGGGAGCGGCTACACCTTC
17	NA	NA	TRBV15	TRBJ1-1	CATSRDNTANTFSEAFF	TGTGCCACCAGCAGAGATAATACCGCTAACACCTTTTCTGAAGCTTTCTTT
15	NA	NA	TRBV4-3	TRBJ1-2	CASSQVQGRLDSYTF	TGCGCCAGCAGCCAAGTACAGGGCCGCCTGGATAGTTACACCTTC